The rows below give T cell receptor beta chains drawn from one sample of a study of cytomegalovirus exposure and HLA in healthy donors. Only in-frame clones appear in the TCRdb table, and some are missing; sequencing was by immunoSEQ multiplex PCR. The sample yields over 120,000 clones, 70% to 90% seen once. Sequencing was carried out using PBMCs. All receptors derive from a man aged 45-65 years in good health and CMV-seronegative. CDR3s leave out the opening cysteine and the closing phenylalanine or tryptophan. The D gene is left open where the match is weak. Some rows have no size entry. The others give once, few or many, or a class for an expanded clone.

abundance	d_gene	v_gene	j_gene	CDR3aa
.	.	TRBV20-1	TRBJ2-1	SGGRHEQF
.	TRBD2	TRBV9	TRBJ2-2	ASSAWGLAGTGELF
.	.	TRBV7-8	TRBJ1-5	ASSLRGFSDNQPQH
.	TRBD1	TRBV6-5	TRBJ1-4	ASRQTGVEKLF
.	TRBD2	TRBV20-1	TRBJ2-5	SSGVQETQY
.	TRBD1	TRBV6-1	TRBJ1-2	ASKKGQGEYGYT
once	TRBD1	TRBV27	TRBJ1-2	ASSATADRGPGYGYT
.	TRBD1	TRBV29-1	TRBJ1-3	SVQGQGGNTIY
.	TRBD2	TRBV15	TRBJ2-5	ATSLDPGLAEETQY
few	TRBD1	TRBV6-1	TRBJ2-3	ASIGQGGTDTQY
.	TRBD1	TRBV5-1	TRBJ2-5	ASSQGQGQETQY
.	TRBD2	TRBV7-3	TRBJ2-3	ASSGTSVTDTQY
.	TRBD1	TRBV2	TRBJ1-4	ASSPDRGEKLF
.	.	TRBV18	TRBJ1-1	ASSSVTRQAEAF
.	.	TRBV7-3	TRBJ1-1	ASSLAGNTEAF
.	TRBD1	TRBV29-1	TRBJ2-5	SERQGSGETQY
.	TRBD2	TRBV6-5	TRBJ2-5	ASTRGYGGTQY
.	.	TRBV5-6	TRBJ2-5	ASSFYEETQY
.	.	TRBV5-1	TRBJ1-4	ASSSTIGKGEKLF
once	.	TRBV9	TRBJ2-7	ASSVSDRAYEQY
.	.	TRBV5-1	TRBJ1-1	ASSPYRAGDTEAF
few	TRBD1	TRBV6-1	TRBJ2-7	ASSRQGDSYEQY
.	.	TRBV18	TRBJ2-7	ASSSNSDSSYEQY
.	.	TRBV28	TRBJ1-2	ASSSAKAGLYGYT
.	.	TRBV18	TRBJ1-2	ASSADSNYGYT
.	.	TRBV2	TRBJ1-1	ASSKRGGENTEAF
.	TRBD1	TRBV5-1	TRBJ1-1	ASSEGQGGTEAF
once	.	TRBV10-1	TRBJ2-2	ASSESAMGADTGELF
few	.	TRBV29-1	TRBJ1-1	SVESKGGTEAF
.	.	TRBV5-1	TRBJ2-7	ASSLGQVSYEQY
.	.	TRBV11-3	TRBJ2-6	ASSSKQGFLSGANVLT
once	TRBD2	TRBV5-4	TRBJ2-7	ASSWDGGEQY
once	TRBD1	TRBV5-1	TRBJ2-7	ASSLGTGFSYEQY
.	TRBD1	TRBV27	TRBJ1-2	ASSLGQGSTNYGYT
.	TRBD1	TRBV7-9	TRBJ1-5	ASSLLYFGFDRDNQPQH
.	.	TRBV27	TRBJ1-2	ASMAGAGYGYT
.	.	TRBV7-2	TRBJ2-5	ASSLVGAGSQETQY
.	TRBD1	TRBV6-1	TRBJ1-5	ASSARQGWSNQPQH
.	.	TRBV29-1	TRBJ2-1	SGGTSRSYNEQF
.	.	TRBV7-6	TRBJ2-5	ASSLGSLAVGGGETQY
.	TRBD1	TRBV9	TRBJ2-1	ASSVGTGGGLYNEQF
.	.	TRBV19	TRBJ2-7	ASRSGIPYEQY
.	.	TRBV5-4	TRBJ1-4	ASSSYPRTGVNEKLF
.	TRBD1	TRBV9	TRBJ2-7	ASSTNARDSLREQY